The 14 T cell receptor beta chains below all came from one sample that was sequenced in a study of tumor-infiltrating lymphocytes in primary liver carcinoma. Bulk tissue was left unsorted, and RNA and DNA were co-extracted from 20-30 mg of it. A constant-region primer primed TCR beta cDNA synthesis from about 490 ng of total RNA. Generation of the TCR beta libraries relied on three nested multiplex PCR rounds using slightly modified ARM-PCR. PCR rounds one and two used TRBV1-TRBV30 forward primers with a C-beta reverse primer for roughly 10 cycles each. TCRdb re-derived calls from the multiplex PCR reads in MiXCR, one entry per CDR3 protein. Of roughly 80,000 distinct CDR3 sequences listed, approximately 70% are singletons. The material sequenced was tumor-adjacent normal liver tissue. All receptors come from a man aged 40-55 years with primary liver carcinoma and hepatitis B virus infection.

CDR3 nucleotides: TGTGCCAGCAGCACGGGACAGGGGAGACAGTACTTC. Amino acids: CASSTGQGRQYF. V gene TRBV12-3 or TRBV12-4 combines with J gene TRBJ2-7; 10 positions agree with TRBD1. The CDR3 has 12 residues. After removal of 6 bases from V and 10 bases from J, the junction contained 6 bases not matched to a gene.

The chain recombines TRBV12-3 or TRBV12-4 with TRBJ2-5; no clear D. V was cut by 3 bases and J by 0 bases, with 14 bases left in between. CDR3 length: 16 amino acids. The CDR3: CASSFYGQVDQETQYF. CDR3 coding DNA: TGTGCCAGCAGTTTCTATGGGCAGGTGGACCAAGAGACCCAGTACTTC.

On this clonotype: A junction end diverges from the germline sequence, so it may reflect a read error. The chain links TRBV28 to TRBJ2-7; tentative D call: TRBD2 (6 bases). This CDR3 contains 19 residues. From germline, CDR1 is MDHEN and CDR2 SYDVKM. As DNA, the CDR3 is TGTGCCAGCAGTTTTTTCGGACTACCGGGAAGGCGAATCTCCTACGGGCAGTACTTC. It yields the protein CASSFFGLPGRRISYGQYF.

To note about this clonotype: A read error may explain this, as a much larger clone is one base away. This chain uses TRBV28 with TRBJ1-1, with 7 bases aligning to TRBD1. The CDR3 runs 11 residues. Germline V CDR1 and CDR2: MDHEN, SYDVKM. J was trimmed by 9 bases and V by 8 bases; bases with no gene match: 6. CDR3 in DNA: TGTGCCAGCCGGGGACAGCCCCAAGCTTTCTTT. It yields the protein CASRGQPQAFF. The variable domain in full, completed from reference TRBV28 and TRBJ1-1, reads DVKVTQSSRYLVKRTGEKVFLECVQDMDHENMFWYRQDPGLGLRLIYFSYDVKMKEKGDIPEGYSVSREKKERFSLILESASTNQTSMYLCASRGQPQAFFGQGTRLTVV.

Concerning this clonotype itself: Sequence at one end of the junction differs from germline and may be a read error. The rearrangement uses TRBV5-6 and TRBJ2-3, with 12 bases identical to TRBD1. Germline CDR1 and CDR2: SGHDT and YYEEEE. CDR3 size: 14 residues. The CDR3: CASSDGTGGNTQLF. CDR3 DNA: TGTGCCAGCAGCGACGGGACAGGGGGCAATACGCAGTTATTT.

About this clonotype: Given a much more abundant clone one base away, this may be a read error. The chain uses TRBV10-3 and TRBJ2-7, with a tentative D call TRBD2 (6 bases). V dropped 10 bases and J dropped 0 bases, with 10 bases sitting between them. The germline gives CDR1 ENHRY, CDR2 SYGVKD. This CDR3 contains 12 residues. The CDR3 spells CATGRSSYEQYF. For the CDR3, the DNA is TGTGCCACAGGGAGGTCCTCCTACGAGCAGTACTTC.

The chain carries TRBV6-6 and TRBJ1-2; TRBD1 agrees at 9 bases. The CDR3 runs 14 residues. J was trimmed by 5 bases and V by 6 bases; bases with no gene match: 7. CDR1 is MNHNY, CDR2 SVGAGI, per germline (reference sequence). The CDR3 sequence is CASRGTGWDYGYTF. CDR3 in DNA: TGTGCCAGCAGGGGGACAGGGTGGGATTATGGCTACACCTTC.

The sample holds one count of this clonotype. The junction departs from germline at one end; a sequencing error may be responsible. This sequence joins TRBV11-2 and TRBJ2-4, with TRBD1 as a possible D gene (5 bases). The CDR3 covers 18 residues. Germline V gives CDR1 SGHAT, CDR2 FQNNGV. The CDR3 reads CANSPTGASTVAKTIQYF. The CDR3 DNA follows: TGTGCCAACAGCCCGACTGGGGCTTCCACGGTGGCCAAAACCATTCAGTACTTC.

This clonotype was picked up one time. The chain carries TRBV4-3 and TRBJ2-1, with TRBD2 as a possible D gene (6 bases). CDR1 is LGHNA, CDR2 YSLEER, per germline. V shed 3 bases and J shed 6 bases, with 18 bases lying between them. There are 16 residues in the CDR3. CDR3: CASSQDRSGFLNEQFF. CDR3 bases: TGCGCCAGCAGCCAGGATAGGAGCGGGTTTCTCAATGAGCAGTTCTTC.

V usage is TRBV7-9 and J usage is TRBJ2-7, with unresolved D. The CDR3 has 14 residues. Trimming took 8 bases from V and 5 from J, leaving 19 bases between them. Germline V gene data show CDR1 as SEHNR and CDR2 as FQNEAQ (reference sequence). The CDR3 DNA follows: TGTGCCAGCGGCAGAACGGAAGTGGGTGACGAGCAGTACTTC. Its protein product is CASGRTEVGDEQYF.

This chain uses TRBV11-2 with TRBJ2-4, with D unclear. Germline values: CDR1 SGHAT, CDR2 FQNNGV. The CDR3 totals 15 residues. Trimming took off 5 bases at V and 7 bases at J, with 18 bases between the two ends. The CDR3 DNA reads as TGTGCCAGCAGCCCCCATCTGCTCCTAGATAACATTCAGTACTTC. Protein sequence: CASSPHLLLDNIQYF.

Remarks on this clonotype: At one of its ends the junction is not consistent with the germline gene, which may arise from a read error. V and J are TRBV28 and TRBJ2-7, with D perhaps TRBD2 (6 bases). CDR1 MDHEN and CDR2 SYDVKM come from the germline V gene. This CDR3 has 14 amino acids. The CDR3 loop is CVSSFLVGGYEQYF. The CDR3 DNA reads TGTGTCAGCAGTTTTCTAGTGGGGGGCTACGAGCAGTACTTC.

The chain carries TRBV5-4 and TRBJ2-3; 12 nucleotides agree with TRBD2. The CDR3 is 17 residues long. Germline assignment: CDR1 SGHNT and CDR2 YYREEE (reference sequence). V shed 8 bases, J shed 4 bases, and the junction held 14 bases outside the gene matches. The CDR3 coding sequence is TGTGCCAGTAGCCCCCTACTGACTAGCGGGAGCGCAGATACGCAGTATTTT. Encoded protein: CASSPLLTSGSADTQYF.

This clonotype was detected many times. The chain links TRBV5-5 to TRBJ2-3; tentative D call: TRBD1 (6 bases). Germline loops: CDR1 SGHKS, CDR2 YYEKEE (reference sequence). V lost 3 bases to trimming and J lost 5 bases, with 13 bases between them. The CDR3 is 14 residues long. CDR3 region: CASSYWGQIDTQYF. The CDR3 DNA is TGTGCCAGCAGCTATTGGGGGCAGATAGATACGCAGTATTTT. Full variable domain (remainder filled in from reference TRBV5-5 and TRBJ2-3): DAGVTQSPTHLIKTRGQQVTLRCSPISGHKSVSWYQQVLGQGPQFIFQYYEKEERGRGNFPDRFSARQFPNYSSELNVNALLLGDSALYLCASSYWGQIDTQYFGPGTRLTVL.